These 20 T cell receptor beta chains came from one sample sequenced in a study of identical twins. TCRdb reprocessed the 5' RACE reads via MiXCR and lists one record per CDR3 protein. In the table there are roughly 720,000 distinct CDR3 sequences, about 20% of which are singletons. These data also formed part of another study, on T cells expressing NK-cell markers.

Sample: PBMCs. The source of these receptors is a young woman in good health.

The table lists this clonotype with a few counts. The chain employs TRBV12-3 or TRBV12-4 and TRBJ1-1; 8 bases map to TRBD1. V shed 4 bases and J 5 bases; nucleotides not matched to a gene: 9. CDR3 size: 15 residues. The CDR3 here is CASSSPLDRVTEAFF. In nucleotides, the CDR3 is TGTGCCAGCAGTTCTCCATTGGACAGGGTTACTGAAGCTTTCTTT.

The chain joins TRBV11-1 to TRBJ2-1, with TRBD1 as a possible D gene (6 bases). The CDR3 has 17 amino acids. V was pared by 6 bases and J by 0 bases, with 18 bases between. Per the germline V gene, CDR1 is SGHAT and CDR2 is FQDESV (reference sequence). In DNA form, the CDR3 reads TGTGCCAGCAGAAGATCCGGACAGTTAAGCTCCTACAATGAGCAGTTCTTC. Amino acids: CASRRSGQLSSYNEQFF.

The chain joins TRBV7-9 to TRBJ2-7, with D perhaps assigned TRBD1 or TRBD2 (5 bases each). Germline V gene sequence: CDR1 SEHNR, CDR2 FQNEAQ (reference sequence). Trimming took 2 bases from V and 2 from J, leaving 16 bases between them. The CDR3 length is 16 residues. The CDR3 loop is CASSLIRDVWAYEQYF. In DNA, the CDR3 is TGTGCCAGCAGCTTAATCAGGGACGTTTGGGCCTACGAGCAGTACTTC.

V gene TRBV5-5 combines with J gene TRBJ1-1, with D perhaps matching TRBD1 (5 bases). With 4 bases removed from V and 4 bases from J, the gap between germline ends came to 14 bases. CDR1 is SGHKS and CDR2 is YYEKEE in the germline V gene (reference sequence). CDR3 length: 14 amino acids. The CDR3 nucleotides read TGTGCCAGCAGCAAAATGGGGGTCGGCACTGAAGCTTTCTTT. This encodes CASSKMGVGTEAFF. The full variable domain, with the rest looked up from reference TRBV5-5 and TRBJ1-1, is DAGVTQSPTHLIKTRGQQVTLRCSPISGHKSVSWYQQVLGQGPQFIFQYYEKEERGRGNFPDRFSARQFPNYSSELNVNALLLGDSALYLCASSKMGVGTEAFFGQGTRLTVV.

The table lists this clonotype with many counts. The chain combines TRBV12-3 or TRBV12-4 with TRBJ1-5, with D uncertain. The germline V and J ends were trimmed by 4 bases and 4 bases, with 8 bases remaining between them. This CDR3 is built from 13 residues. The CDR3 loop reads CASSYVPNQPQHF. CDR3 in DNA: TGTGCCAGCAGTTATGTCCCTAATCAGCCCCAGCATTTT.

The chain has TRBV7-9 and TRBJ2-7; the D gene could be TRBD1 or TRBD2 (5 bases each). This CDR3 is 16 amino acids long. V was shortened by 4 bases and J by 5 bases, with 21 bases between the two germline ends. Germline V gives CDR1 SEHNR, CDR2 FQNEAQ (reference sequence). DNA of the CDR3: TGTGCCAGCAGCTCCCTTCCCGGGGCAGGGAAGCACGAGCAGTACTTC. Translation: CASSSLPGAGKHEQYF.

This clonotype was picked up a small number of times. The chain is built from TRBV11-1 and TRBJ2-7; TRBD1 is a possible D gene (6 bases). Per germline, CDR1 SGHAT and CDR2 FQDESV (reference sequence). V was pared by 5 bases and J by 3 bases, with 26 bases between. The CDR3 loop spans 18 amino acids. CDR3 DNA: TGTGCCAGCAGCCCCCAGGGGAGTAGCGTCTTCGGAAACTACGAGCAGTACTTC. The encoded protein is CASSPQGSSVFGNYEQYF.

The chain recombines TRBV6-1 with TRBJ2-7; 11 nucleotides align to TRBD1. This CDR3 has 15 amino acids. Losses at the gene ends were 8 bases for V and 5 bases for J; bases not matched to a gene: 11. Germline V gives CDR1 MNHNS, CDR2 SASEGT. CDR3 sequence reads: CASSPLGTGGNEQYF. CDR3 DNA: TGTGCCAGCTCTCCCCTAGGGACAGGGGGTAACGAGCAGTACTTC.

In this sample, this clonotype turned up a few times. The V gene is TRBV9, the J gene TRBJ2-3; TRBD2 matches at 8 bases. The CDR3 totals 16 residues. Germline CDR1 and CDR2: SGDLS and YYNGEE. Trimming at V came to 1 base and at J to 2 bases, leaving 6 bases not matched to a gene. This CDR3 is CASSVTSGSPTDTQYF. In nucleotides, the CDR3 is TGTGCCAGCAGCGTAACCAGCGGGAGTCCCACAGATACGCAGTATTTT.

The chain has TRBV7-9 and TRBJ2-7, with D unresolved. The CDR3 extends over 11 amino acids. Per germline, CDR1 SEHNR and CDR2 FQNEAQ (reference sequence). Trimming pared 8 bases from V and 3 bases from J, leaving 8 bases between. This CDR3 is CASGINYEQYF. Written as DNA, the CDR3 is TGTGCCAGCGGAATCAACTACGAGCAGTACTTC.

This clonotype was counted only a few times. This chain's CDR3 is CSAAGTELAYNEQFF. CDR3 sequence (DNA): TGCAGTGCGGCTGGAACGGAGTTAGCCTACAATGAGCAGTTCTTC. J is TRBJ2-1 and V is TRBV20-1, with unresolved D. The V and J ends lost 6 bases and 2 bases respectively, with 17 bases between them. This CDR3 is 15 amino acids long. Germline V gene data show CDR1 as DFQATT and CDR2 as SNEGSKA (reference sequence).

This chain uses TRBV20-1 with TRBJ2-1; tentative D call: TRBD1 (5 bases). Germline CDR1 is DFQATT and CDR2 is SNEGSKA (reference sequence). This CDR3 comprises 11 residues. The CDR3 protein is CSKTVNNEQFF. In nucleotides, the CDR3 is TGCAGCAAGACAGTAAACAATGAGCAGTTCTTC.

This clonotype has more than one count but fewer than ten. The chain couples TRBV10-1 to TRBJ1-1, with 7 positions matching TRBD1. J gave up 0 bases and V 8 bases, and 6 bases lay outside the gene matches. The CDR3 extends over 14 amino acids. CDR1 is WNHNN and CDR2 is SYGVQD in the germline V gene (reference sequence). The CDR3 spells CASVGTALNTEAFF. The DNA of the CDR3 is TGCGCCAGCGTAGGGACAGCTTTGAACACTGAAGCTTTCTTT.

This clonotype was counted a few times. The V gene is TRBV9, the J gene TRBJ2-1, with unresolved D. With 0 bases removed from V and 6 bases from J, the gap between germline ends came to 10 bases. The CDR3 loop spans 14 amino acids. CDR1 SGDLS and CDR2 YYNGEE come from the germline V gene. The DNA of the CDR3 is TGTGCCAGCAGCGTAGCTCAAGCGTCCAATGAGCAGTTCTTC. Translating gives CASSVAQASNEQFF.

This clonotype was observed a single time. The chain has TRBV5-1 and TRBJ2-1, with 7 bases matching TRBD2. Germline V gene sequence: CDR1 SGHRS, CDR2 YFSETQ. This CDR3 is 15 amino acids long. J gave up 4 bases and V 5 bases, and 9 bases lay outside the gene matches. The CDR3 region is CASRASGGPYNEQFF. The CDR3 region has the DNA TGCGCCAGCAGAGCGTCGGGGGGTCCTTACAATGAGCAGTTCTTC. Full variable domain (missing parts from reference TRBV5-1 and TRBJ2-1): KAGVTQTPRYLIKTRGQQVTLSCSPISGHRSVSWYQQTPGQGLQFLFEYFSETQRNKGNFPGRFSGRQFSNSRSEMNVSTLELGDSALYLCASRASGGPYNEQFFGPGTRLTVL.

The chain uses TRBV29-1 and TRBJ2-7; tentative D call: TRBD2 (5 bases). CDR1 is SQVTM and CDR2 is ANQGSEA in the germline V gene. V lost 6 bases, J lost 2 bases, and 14 bases lay in between. This CDR3 region has 13 residues. The CDR3 DNA sequence: TGCAGCGTGGGGAGATCGACGGCCTACGAGCAGTACTTC. This sequence encodes CSVGRSTAYEQYF.

This chain links TRBV5-1 with TRBJ2-1; 7 bases match TRBD1. V lost 3 bases to trimming and J lost 7 bases; unmatched junction nucleotides: 7. The CDR3 is 14 residues long. From germline, CDR1 is SGHRS and CDR2 YFSETQ. CDR3 sequence reads: CASSYLMTGNEQFF. DNA of the CDR3: TGCGCCAGCAGCTACTTAATGACAGGGAATGAGCAGTTCTTC.

This chain joins TRBV20-1 and TRBJ2-1; unclear D gene. Germline lookup yields CDR1 DFQATT and CDR2 SNEGSKA (reference sequence). The CDR3 runs to 10 residues. Trimming stripped 6 bases from V and 6 bases from J, with 6 bases between. Here the CDR3 DNA reads TGCAGTGCCCCCCTCAATGAGCAGTTCTTC. The encoded protein is CSAPLNEQFF.

The V call is TRBV10-3, the J call TRBJ2-6, with unresolved D. The CDR3 totals 13 residues. Looked up from germline, CDR1 is ENHRY and CDR2 is SYGVKD. Deletions cut 7 bases from V and 4 bases from J, with 8 bases between. The CDR3 spells CAITGSGANVLTF. In DNA form, the CDR3 reads TGTGCCATCACTGGCTCCGGGGCCAACGTCCTGACTTTC.

V is TRBV10-3 and J is TRBJ2-1, with 10 bases identical to TRBD2. V was pared by 3 bases and J by 2 bases, with 10 bases of the junction left unmatched. The CDR3 consists of 18 residues. Germline lookup yields CDR1 ENHRY and CDR2 SYGVKD. CDR3 DNA: TGTGCCATCAGTGACTCTAGCGGGAGTACTATGACCTACAATGAGCAGTTCTTC. It is translated as CAISDSSGSTMTYNEQFF.